This is a list of T cell receptor beta chains from one sample in a study of blood T cell repertoires in COVID-19. Clones were sequenced by immunoSEQ multiplex PCR, and TCRdb holds only the in-frame ones, with some missing. The profile covers roughly 74,000 clones, with around nine tenths appearing a single time and less than 3% taken by the ten largest. Material for sequencing was peripheral blood. All receptors come from a man between 65 and 85 years old with active or convalescent COVID-19. CDR3s include the opening cysteine and the closing phenylalanine or tryptophan. A D gene is named only where the DNA matches it firmly. Size is stated for part of the rows, as once, few or many counts, or as a class when the clone is expanded.

>.|TRBV29-1|TRBD1|TRBJ1-4
TGCAGCGTTGCCGGGACAGGGGACGGAAATGAAAAACTGTTTTTT
CSVAGTGDGNEKLFF
>.|TRBV7-9|TRBD2|TRBJ2-3
TGTGCCAGCAGCTTAACCGCTAGGACTAGCGGAGAGGATACGCAGTATTTT
CASSLTARTSGEDTQYF
>.|TRBV20-1|.|TRBJ2-3
TGCAGTGCTAGACTAGCAGATACGCAGTATTTT
CSARLADTQYF
>.|TRBV19|TRBD2|TRBJ2-2
TGTGCCAGTACGAGCGGGAGAAGGGAAACCGGGGAGCTGTTTTTT
CASTSGRRETGELFF
>.|TRBV5-1|.|TRBJ2-5
TGCGCCAGCAGCTTTACGTGGGAAGCAGGGGCGGGAGAGACCCAGTACTTC
CASSFTWEAGAGETQYF
>.|TRBV30|.|TRBJ1-1
TGTGCCTGGACAGGGAATTTGGGTACTGAAGCTTTCTTT
CAWTGNLGTEAFF
>.|TRBV19|.|TRBJ1-3
TGTGCCACCAACAGGGACCTGAGCTCTGGAAACACCATATATTTT
CATNRDLSSGNTIYF
>once|TRBV12-3/TRBV12-4|.|TRBJ1-1
TGTGCCAGCAGTAAAACCGAGGTTTCCGAAGCTTTCTTT
CASSKTEVSEAFF
>.|TRBV19|.|TRBJ2-1
TGTGCCAGTAGCGCAGGGACCTACAATGAGCAGTTCTTC
CASSAGTYNEQFF
>.|TRBV2|.|TRBJ1-2
TGTGCCAGCAGTCCCTCGGGCGGGTACTATGGCTACACCTTC
CASSPSGGYYGYTF
>.|TRBV3-1/TRBV3-2|TRBD2|TRBJ2-2
TGTGCCAGCAGCTCCGGGACTAGCGGGGTGCCTGTAGGGGAGCTGTTTTTT
CASSSGTSGVPVGELFF
>once|TRBV19|.|TRBJ2-5
TGTGCCAGTAGTACCATAAATGGCGGGGAGACCCAGTACTTC
CASSTINGGETQYF
>once|TRBV5-5|.|TRBJ1-6
TGTGCCAGCAGCCTCGGGGGGGATTCACTCCACTTT
CASSLGGDSLHF
>.|TRBV5-4|.|TRBJ1-6
TGTGCCAGCAGCTTGGCCCCCCGGTCGGATTCACCCCTCCACTTT
CASSLAPRSDSPLHF
>.|TRBV28|.|TRBJ1-1
TGTGCCAGCAGTTTAACCCCCCGAGGGAAGAACACTGAAGCTTTCTTT
CASSLTPRGKNTEAFF
>.|TRBV7-8|.|TRBJ2-2
TGTGCCAGCAGCCCAAGGCTACAGGGCTTGGCCGGGGAGCTGTTTTTT
CASSPRLQGLAGELFF
>.|TRBV19|.|TRBJ2-3
TGTGCCAGTAGTGTCCAACTAAGCACAGATACGCAGTATTTT
CASSVQLSTDTQYF
>.|TRBV11-2|.|TRBJ2-4
TGTGCCAGCAGCTCGACCTCGGGCCAGGACTTAGCCAAAAACATTCAGTACTTC
CASSSTSGQDLAKNIQYF
>once|TRBV27|.|TRBJ1-1
TGTGCCAGCAGTTCCAACCCGCAGGGCTTCAACACTGAAGCTTTCTTT
CASSSNPQGFNTEAFF
>.|TRBV29-1|TRBD1|TRBJ1-3
TGCAGCGTTGACCCAGGGGGGTCCGGAAACACCATATATTTT
CSVDPGGSGNTIYF
>.|TRBV9|TRBD1|TRBJ1-6
TGTGCCAGCAGCGTTAGGGACAGGGTGGACAATTCACCCCTCCACTTT
CASSVRDRVDNSPLHF
>.|TRBV19|TRBD1|TRBJ2-7
TGTGCCAGTAGTATGGGGACAGGGGTGGACGAGCAGTACTTC
CASSMGTGVDEQYF
>.|TRBV7-7|.|TRBJ2-2
TGTGCCAGCAGCTTCGCGGGCGCCTCCCCCGGGGAGCTGTTTTTT
CASSFAGASPGELFF
>.|TRBV6-6|.|TRBJ2-7
TGTGCCAGCAGTTATAGCGAGAATGGCTACGAGCAGTACTTC
CASSYSENGYEQYF
>.|TRBV21-1|.|TRBJ2-3
TGTGCCAGCAGCCCTCTAGGTAGCGTGGATACGCAGTATTTT
CASSPLGSVDTQYF
>.|TRBV19|.|TRBJ2-7
TGTGCCAGTAGTATAGGACAGTATTCCTACGAGCAGTACTTC
CASSIGQYSYEQYF
>few|TRBV19|.|TRBJ1-1
TGTGCCAGTAGTCAGCGGACAGATATGAACACTGAAGCTTTCTTT
CASSQRTDMNTEAFF
>once|TRBV11-2|TRBD2|TRBJ2-1
TGTGCCAGCAGCTTAGGGACTAGCGGGGCCCACAATGAGCAGTTCTTC
CASSLGTSGAHNEQFF
>.|TRBV2|.|TRBJ1-5
TGTGCCAGCAGTAGGGGTGGGGCCGGCAATCAGCCCCAGCATTTT
CASSRGGAGNQPQHF
>.|TRBV6-1|.|TRBJ2-5
TGTGCCAGCAGTTTTGTACGGTGGTGGGAGACCCAGTACTTC
CASSFVRWWETQYF
>.|TRBV19|.|TRBJ2-1
TGTGCCACCGCTACCGGGGAGAAATACAATGAGCAGTTCTTC
CATATGEKYNEQFF
>.|TRBV21-1|.|TRBJ2-5
TGTGCCAGCAGCAAACGCGGGCCCCCGTACCAAGAGACCCAGTACTTC
CASSKRGPPYQETQYF
>.|TRBV18|TRBD1|TRBJ2-7
TGTGCCAGCTCACCCGAGGACAGGGTCTTATACGAGCAGTACTTC
CASSPEDRVLYEQYF
>.|TRBV28|TRBD1|TRBJ1-4
TGTGCCGGGAGACAGGGGACTAATGAAAAACTGTTTTTT
CAGRQGTNEKLFF
>.|TRBV20-1|.|TRBJ1-6
TGCAGTGCTAGTAGTCGGGGTTCACCCCTCCACTTT
CSASSRGSPLHF
>few|TRBV5-1|TRBD2|TRBJ2-2
TGCGCCAGCAGCGGTTCACTAGCGGGGTACACCGGGGAGCTGTTTTTT
CASSGSLAGYTGELFF
>.|TRBV11-2|TRBD2|TRBJ2-2
TGTGCCAGCAGCTTAGTCGGTAGCGGGGGGGGCACCGGGGAGCTGTTTTTT
CASSLVGSGGGTGELFF
>.|TRBV11-2|TRBD2|TRBJ2-3
TGTGCCAGCAGCTTTGGACTAGCAACAGATACGCAGTATTTT
CASSFGLATDTQYF
>once|TRBV20-1|.|TRBJ2-5
TGCAGTGCTAGTGGATGGGGGGGCCCAGAGACCCAGTACTTC
CSASGWGGPETQYF
>.|TRBV7-7|.|TRBJ2-5
TGTGCCAGCAGCTTGGGGGGGACACGGGGAGAGACCCAGTACTTC
CASSLGGTRGETQYF
>.|TRBV5-1|.|TRBJ1-2
TGCGCCAGCAGCTCTGAGGGGGATGCTCCTGGCTGCACCTTC
CASSSEGDAPGCTF